This section outlines one TCR beta chain sequence together with its context. Germline V gene lookup returns CDR1 SGHAT and CDR2 FQDESV (reference sequence). This CDR3 comprises 14 residues. The trim removed 6 bases at V and 3 bases at J, leaving 3 bases unmatched. Source study methods: Estimation of nucleated cell counts relied on the amplification of reference gene primers. Here immunoSEQ multiplex PCR was the method, and the copy in TCRdb shows in-frame clones only, minus some. V and J calls and clone size are copied from that table; D and trimming were computed from the DNA. Of tens of thousands of clones in the sample, 88% were seen once. The data were obtained in a study of blood T cell repertoires in COVID-19. Turning to the study itself: Acute and convalescent COVID-19 specimens originated in the United States, Italy and Spain. In each case, the material was cDNA or gDNA derived from T cells, B-cell-depleted T cells, or PBMCs.

The specimen sequenced was peripheral blood. The rearrangement joins TRBV11-1 to TRBJ2-1; 9 nucleotides match TRBD2. The TCR originated in a human donor in a cohort sampled during active COVID-19. The CDR3 DNA is TGTGCCAGCAGTAGCGGGGGCGACTACAATGAGCAGTTCTTC. Protein product: CASSSGGDYNEQFF.